Below, 11 T cell receptor beta chains from the same sample are listed, as sequenced in a study of tumor-infiltrating lymphocytes in primary liver carcinoma. Using a constant-region primer together with ProtoScript II reverse transcriptase, TCR beta cDNA was made from about 490 ng of total RNA. Libraries covering TCR beta were generated through three nested multiplex PCR rounds (using a slightly modified ARM-PCR). Amplification in the first two PCR rounds was performed using TRBV1-TRBV30 forward primers and a C-beta reverse primer for roughly 10 cycles each. TCRdb reprocessed the multiplex PCR reads via MiXCR and lists one record per CDR3 protein. The table has fewer than 400,000 distinct CDR3 sequences, around 50% seen once. Germline DNA was also extracted, and blood RNA was taken from unsorted whole blood. The sample was peripheral blood. All receptors come from a woman aged 25 to 45 with primary liver carcinoma and hepatitis B virus infection.

The chain couples TRBV7-3 to TRBJ2-3; D possibly corresponds to TRBD2 (5 bases). CDR1 and CDR2 from the germline V gene are SGHTA and FQGTGA. There are 14 residues in the CDR3. Trimming removed 6 bases from V and 4 bases from J, with 14 bases in between. In DNA, the CDR3 is TGTGCCAGCAGGGGAAGCGGAGCGGCAGATACGCAGTATTTT. As protein: CASRGSGAADTQYF.

The chain has TRBV12-3 or TRBV12-4 and TRBJ2-7; 8 bases match TRBD2. The CDR3 has 13 residues. V was pared by 8 bases and J by 7 bases, with 10 bases of the junction left unmatched. CDR3 in DNA: TGTGCCAGCGCTCCTTGGACTAGCATAGAGCAGTACTTC. Encoded protein: CASAPWTSIEQYF.

As regards this clonotype: The junction differs from germline at one of its ends, possibly a read error. The rearrangement joins TRBV12-3 or TRBV12-4 to TRBJ2-7, with a tentative D call TRBD1 (6 bases). The CDR3 totals 14 residues. In DNA form, the CDR3 reads TGTGCCAGCAGTTACACAGGGTCGCTCTACGAGCAGTGCTTC. Protein sequence: CASSYTGSLYEQCF.

The sample holds a few counts of this clonotype. This is likely a read error, given that the CDR3 carries no conserved phenylalanine or tryptophan at its end. The chain is built from TRBV12-3 or TRBV12-4 and TRBJ2-2; D gene uncertain. This CDR3 is 16 amino acids long. Trimming took 3 bases from V and 1 from J, leaving 12 bases between them. The CDR3 sequence is CASSLVVGVNTGELFY. The CDR3 coding sequence is TGTGCCAGCAGTTTGGTGGTTGGGGTGAACACCGGGGAGCTGTTTTAT.

CDR3 protein: CASSLLRPGELFF. The CDR3 bases are TGTGCCAGCAGTTTACTCAGACCCGGGGAGCTGTTTTTT. This chain connects TRBV12-3 or TRBV12-4 to TRBJ2-2; D ambiguous. The CDR3 is 13 residues long. Trimming removed 2 bases at V and 6 bases at J, with 7 bases between.

The V call is TRBV5-4, the J call TRBJ2-1; D possibly corresponds to TRBD2 (6 bases). Trimming left V 3 bases short and J 0 bases short, with 22 bases between. The CDR3 loop spans 19 amino acids. In germline, CDR1 is SGHNT, CDR2 YYREEE (reference sequence). CDR3 nucleotide sequence: TGTGCCAGCAGCTCCCGGTGGCGGACTAACGGGGGCTCCTACAATGAGCAGTTCTTC. Translated: CASSSRWRTNGGSYNEQFF.

As regards this clonotype: The junction differs from germline at one of its ends, possibly a read error. The chain combines TRBV6-1 with TRBJ2-2; D not certain. CDR1 and CDR2 from the germline V gene are MNHNS and SASEGT. This CDR3 has 13 residues. The CDR3 loop reads CVSTYSRTGELFF. Here the CDR3 DNA reads TGTGTCAGCACATACAGCCGAACCGGGGAGCTGTTTTTT.

As regards this clonotype: The CDR3 carries no conserved terminal phenylalanine or tryptophan, so it likely arises from a read error. V and J are TRBV11-2 and TRBJ1-2, with 7 nucleotides matching TRBD1. CDR1 and CDR2 from the germline V gene are SGHAT and FQNNGV. The CDR3 contains 13 residues. The CDR3 region is CISSPRQGSGYTL. CDR3 bases: TGTATCAGCAGCCCCCGACAGGGAAGCGGCTACACCTTA.

V gene TRBV28 combines with J gene TRBJ2-3, with 10 bases fitting TRBD2. This CDR3 has 17 residues. CDR1 is MDHEN, CDR2 SYDVKM, per germline. V was pared by 3 bases and J by 5 bases, with 11 bases of the junction left unmatched. The CDR3 spells CASSFYTLAGVGDTQYF. In DNA, the CDR3 is TGTGCCAGCAGTTTCTACACCCTAGCGGGAGTTGGAGATACGCAGTATTTT.

The sample holds a few counts of this clonotype. The chain combines TRBV7-8 with TRBJ2-7; D gene uncertain. The length of the CDR3 is 12 residues. The V and J ends lost 5 bases and 0 bases respectively, with 5 bases between them. Germline CDR1 reads SGHVS; CDR2 reads FQNEAQ. The CDR3, as DNA: TGTGCCAGCAGCACCAGCTCCTACGAGCAGTACTTC. Amino acids: CASSTSSYEQYF.

This clonotype was counted at least ten times. This sequence joins TRBV4-1 and TRBJ2-7, with 10 bases that match TRBD1. This CDR3 spans 16 amino acids. V shed 1 base, J shed 6 bases, and the junction held 9 bases outside the gene matches. The germline V gene has CDR1 MGHRA and CDR2 YSYEKL. CDR3 DNA: TGCGCCAGCAGCCAAGTCCCGGGGGACAGGGGTCTCGAGCAGTACTTC. Protein: CASSQVPGDRGLEQYF.